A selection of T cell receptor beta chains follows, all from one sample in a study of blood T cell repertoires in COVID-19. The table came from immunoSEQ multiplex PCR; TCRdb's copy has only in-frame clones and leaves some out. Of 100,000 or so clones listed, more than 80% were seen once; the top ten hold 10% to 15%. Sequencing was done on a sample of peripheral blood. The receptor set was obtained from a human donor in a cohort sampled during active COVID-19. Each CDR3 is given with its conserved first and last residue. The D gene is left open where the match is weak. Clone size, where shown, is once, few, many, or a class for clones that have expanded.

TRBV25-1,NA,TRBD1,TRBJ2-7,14,CASSAGSGGDEQYF,TGTGCCAGCAGTGCGGGATCAGGGGGCGATGAGCAGTACTTC
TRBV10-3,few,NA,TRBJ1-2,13,CAIRAGLRYGYTF,TGTGCCATCAGAGCGGGACTCAGATATGGCTACACCTTC
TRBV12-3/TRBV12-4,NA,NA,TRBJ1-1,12,CASRLEESKAFF,TGTGCCAGCAGACTGGAGGAGAGTAAAGCTTTCTTT
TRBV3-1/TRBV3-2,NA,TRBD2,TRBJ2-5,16,CASSQNLGGASETQYF,TGTGCCAGCAGCCAGAATCTCGGGGGGGCGAGCGAGACCCAGTACTTC
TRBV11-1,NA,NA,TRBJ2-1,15,CASSDPGGIGNEQFF,TGTGCCAGCAGCGACCCTGGGGGGATCGGCAATGAGCAGTTCTTC
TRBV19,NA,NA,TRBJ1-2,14,CASSIVRRGGGYTF,TGTGCCAGTAGTATAGTTCGGAGGGGGGGTGGCTACACCTTC
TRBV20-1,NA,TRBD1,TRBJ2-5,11,CSAWDSRTQYF,TGCAGTGCTTGGGACAGCAGGACCCAGTACTTC
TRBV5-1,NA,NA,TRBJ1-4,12,CASSFEGEKLFF,TGCGCCAGCAGCTTCGAGGGTGAAAAACTGTTTTTT
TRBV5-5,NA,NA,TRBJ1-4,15,CASSLIREFVEKLFF,TGTGCCAGCAGCTTGATCAGGGAATTCGTTGAAAAACTGTTTTTT
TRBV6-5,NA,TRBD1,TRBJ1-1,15,CASGSEGGLYTEAFF,TGTGCCAGTGGGTCGGAAGGGGGCTTGTACACTGAAGCTTTCTTT
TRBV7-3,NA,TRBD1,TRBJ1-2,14,CASSLTTGGDGYTF,TGTGCCAGCAGCTTAACGACAGGGGGAGATGGCTACACCTTC
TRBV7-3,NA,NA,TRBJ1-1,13,CASKQGPTGEAFF,TGTGCCTCGAAACAGGGTCCCACCGGGGAAGCTTTCTTT
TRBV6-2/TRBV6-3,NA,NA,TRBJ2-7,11,CASSRTYEQYF,TGTGCCAGCAGTAGGACTTACGAGCAGTACTTC
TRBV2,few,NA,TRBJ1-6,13,CASSELFNSPLHF,TGTGCCAGCAGTGAACTTTTTAATTCACCCCTCCACTTT
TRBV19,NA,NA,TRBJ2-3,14,CASRKQLYTDTQYF,TGTGCCAGTAGGAAACAGCTTTACACAGATACGCAGTATTTT
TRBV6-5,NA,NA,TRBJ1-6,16,CASSYDGQAYNSPLHF,TGTGCCAGCAGTTACGACGGTCAGGCGTATAATTCACCCCTCCACTTT
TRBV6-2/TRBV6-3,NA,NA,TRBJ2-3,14,CASSYSRGADTQYF,TGTGCCAGCAGTTACTCTCGGGGAGCCGATACGCAGTATTTT
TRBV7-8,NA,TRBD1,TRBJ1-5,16,CASSLRRDRDDQPQHF,TGTGCCAGCAGCCTGCGCAGGGACAGGGACGATCAGCCCCAGCATTTT
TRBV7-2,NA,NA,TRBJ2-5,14,CASSPAGQQETQYF,TGTGCCAGCAGCCCTGCGGGACAGCAAGAGACCCAGTACTTC
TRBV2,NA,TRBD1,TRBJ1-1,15,CASARLTGPGTEAFF,TGTGCCAGCGCCCGACTGACAGGGCCGGGCACTGAAGCTTTCTTT
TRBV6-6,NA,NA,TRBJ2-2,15,CASKRSETNTGELFF,TGTGCCAGCAAGAGGTCGGAGACGAACACCGGGGAGCTGTTTTTT
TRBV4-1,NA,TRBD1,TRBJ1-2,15,CASSQGTGGNYGYTF,TGCGCCAGCAGCCAAGGTACAGGGGGCAACTATGGCTACACCTTC
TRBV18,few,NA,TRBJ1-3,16,CASSPWEGLSGNTIYF,TGTGCCAGCTCACCATGGGAGGGCCTCTCTGGAAACACCATATATTTT
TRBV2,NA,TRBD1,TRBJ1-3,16,CASSEWDREAGNTIYF,TGTGCCAGCAGTGAATGGGACAGGGAAGCTGGAAACACCATATATTTT
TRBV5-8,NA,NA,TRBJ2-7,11,CASSLYREQYF,TGTGCCAGCAGCCTTTACAGGGAGCAGTACTTC
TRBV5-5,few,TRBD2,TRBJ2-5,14,CASSLLAGTETQYF,TGTGCCAGCAGCTTACTAGCGGGGACAGAGACCCAGTACTTC
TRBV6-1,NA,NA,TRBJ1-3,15,CASSEAQGARNTIYF,TGTGCCAGCAGTGAAGCTCAGGGCGCCCGAAACACCATATATTTT
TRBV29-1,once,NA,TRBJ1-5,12,CSVQGFNQPQHF,TGCAGCGTTCAGGGGTTCAATCAGCCCCAGCATTTT
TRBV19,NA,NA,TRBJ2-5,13,CASGTAWAETQYF,TGTGCCAGCGGGACTGCATGGGCCGAGACCCAGTACTTC
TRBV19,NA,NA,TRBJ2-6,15,CASSRVFSGANVLTF,TGTGCCAGTAGTAGAGTTTTCTCTGGGGCCAACGTCCTGACTTTC
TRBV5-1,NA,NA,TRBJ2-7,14,CASRSPGRRYEQYF,TGCGCCAGCAGGTCGCCAGGGCGAAGGTACGAGCAGTACTTC
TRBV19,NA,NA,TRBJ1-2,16,CASSPGSSRALYGYTF,TGTGCCAGTAGTCCGGGATCATCAAGGGCCCTATATGGCTACACCTTC
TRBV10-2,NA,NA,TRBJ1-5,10,CARKRGTQHF,TGCGCCAGGAAACGGGGGACCCAGCATTTT
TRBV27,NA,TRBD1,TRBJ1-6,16,CASSFAGGKLDSPLHF,TGTGCCAGCAGTTTTGCAGGGGGCAAGTTGGATTCACCCCTCCACTTT
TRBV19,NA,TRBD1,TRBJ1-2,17,CASSIQQGAIYNVGYTF,TGTGCCAGTAGTATCCAACAGGGGGCTATCTACAACGTTGGCTACACCTTC
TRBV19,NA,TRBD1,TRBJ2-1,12,CASSIRTGGQFF,TGTGCCAGTAGTATCCGGACAGGGGGGCAGTTCTTC
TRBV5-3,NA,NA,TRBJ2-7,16,CARSLGVAWRSYEQYF,TGTGCCAGAAGCTTAGGGGTGGCGTGGCGGTCCTACGAGCAGTACTTC
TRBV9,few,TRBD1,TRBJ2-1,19,CASSVGGTQGARRINEQFF,TGTGCCAGCAGCGTAGGGGGTACACAGGGGGCTCGGAGAATCAATGAGCAGTTCTTC
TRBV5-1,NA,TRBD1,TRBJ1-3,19,CASSLAPDRGLLSGNTIYF,TGCGCCAGCAGCTTAGCACCGGACAGGGGGCTTCTCTCTGGAAACACCATATATTTT
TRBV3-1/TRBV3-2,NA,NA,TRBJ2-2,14,CASSPQQVTGELFF,TGTGCCAGCAGCCCACAACAGGTCACCGGGGAGCTGTTTTTT
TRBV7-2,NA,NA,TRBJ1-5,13,CASSLLLYQPQHF,TGTGCCAGCAGCTTATTGCTATATCAGCCCCAGCATTTT
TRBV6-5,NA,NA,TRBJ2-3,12,CASSYGGYTQYF,TGTGCCAGCAGTTACGGGGGGTATACGCAGTATTTT
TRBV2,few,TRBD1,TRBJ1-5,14,CASKAGGYPRAQHF,TGTGCCAGCAAGGCAGGGGGCTACCCTCGGGCCCAGCATTTT
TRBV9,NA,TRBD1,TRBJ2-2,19,CASSGRPFGTGTNTGELFF,TGTGCCAGCAGCGGACGGCCCTTCGGGACAGGGACGAACACCGGGGAGCTGTTTTTT
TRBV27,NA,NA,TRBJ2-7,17,CASSTRYMWGPSYEQYF,TGTGCCAGCAGTACCAGGTATATGTGGGGCCCCTCCTACGAGCAGTACTTC
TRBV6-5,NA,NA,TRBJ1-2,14,CASSLGQSYYGYTF,TGTGCCAGCAGTCTCGGACAGTCCTACTATGGCTACACCTTC
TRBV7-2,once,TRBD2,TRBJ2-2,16,CASSYGGAKNTGELFF,TGTGCCAGCAGCTACGGGGGGGCCAAAAACACCGGGGAGCTGTTTTTT
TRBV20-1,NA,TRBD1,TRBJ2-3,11,CQGARTDTQYF,TGCCAGGGGGCTCGCACAGATACGCAGTATTTT
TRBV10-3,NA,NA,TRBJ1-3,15,CAISDGPGSGNTIYF,TGTGCCATCAGTGACGGCCCAGGGTCCGGAAACACCATATATTTT
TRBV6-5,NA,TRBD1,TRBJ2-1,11,CASRRDRLQFF,TGTGCCAGCAGACGGGACAGACTGCAGTTCTTC
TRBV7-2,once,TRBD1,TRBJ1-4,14,CASSRDRVTEKLFF,TGTGCCAGCAGCCGGGACAGGGTGACTGAAAAACTGTTTTTT
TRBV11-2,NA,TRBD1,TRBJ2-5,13,CASSLGQGETQYF,TGTGCCAGCAGCTTAGGACAGGGCGAGACCCAGTACTTC